This T cell receptor beta chain was sequenced during a study of OX40 agonist ivuxolimab in advanced cancers. Profiled with immunoSEQ multiplex PCR; TCRdb holds only in-frame clones, not every one. The table includes about 35,000 clones, more than 85% detected once. The CDR3 contains 14 residues. Looked up from germline, CDR1 is SGHVS and CDR2 is FQNEAQ. The V end lost 5 bases, the J end lost 3 bases, and 11 bases lay between the germline ends. This material consisted of CD4+ or CD8+ T cells sorted from blood, taken in a trial of the OX40 agonist ivuxolimab. The sequence derives from an adult with an advanced solid tumor such as melanoma, head and neck, liver or kidney cancer. The V gene is TRBV7-8, the J gene TRBJ1-5; D perhaps matches TRBD1 (6 bases). The CDR3 DNA reads TGTGCCAGCAGCCAAGCGGGACACAATCAGCCCCAGCATTTT. This gives the protein CASSQAGHNQPQHF.